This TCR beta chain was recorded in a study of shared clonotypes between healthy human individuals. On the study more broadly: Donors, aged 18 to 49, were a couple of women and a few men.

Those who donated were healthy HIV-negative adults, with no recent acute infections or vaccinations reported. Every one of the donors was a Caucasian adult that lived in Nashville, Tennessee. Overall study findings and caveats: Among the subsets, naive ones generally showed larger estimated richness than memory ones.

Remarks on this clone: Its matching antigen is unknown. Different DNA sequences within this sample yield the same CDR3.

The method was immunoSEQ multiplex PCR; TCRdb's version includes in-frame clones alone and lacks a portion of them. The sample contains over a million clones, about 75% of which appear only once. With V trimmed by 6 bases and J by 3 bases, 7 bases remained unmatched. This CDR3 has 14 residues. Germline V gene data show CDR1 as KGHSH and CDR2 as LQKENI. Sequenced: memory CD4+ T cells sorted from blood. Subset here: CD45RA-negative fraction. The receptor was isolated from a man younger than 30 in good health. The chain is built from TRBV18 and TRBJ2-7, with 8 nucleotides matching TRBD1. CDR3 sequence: CASSPSGQGYEQYF. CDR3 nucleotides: TGTGCCAGCTCGCCCTCAGGACAGGGCTACGAGCAGTACTTC.